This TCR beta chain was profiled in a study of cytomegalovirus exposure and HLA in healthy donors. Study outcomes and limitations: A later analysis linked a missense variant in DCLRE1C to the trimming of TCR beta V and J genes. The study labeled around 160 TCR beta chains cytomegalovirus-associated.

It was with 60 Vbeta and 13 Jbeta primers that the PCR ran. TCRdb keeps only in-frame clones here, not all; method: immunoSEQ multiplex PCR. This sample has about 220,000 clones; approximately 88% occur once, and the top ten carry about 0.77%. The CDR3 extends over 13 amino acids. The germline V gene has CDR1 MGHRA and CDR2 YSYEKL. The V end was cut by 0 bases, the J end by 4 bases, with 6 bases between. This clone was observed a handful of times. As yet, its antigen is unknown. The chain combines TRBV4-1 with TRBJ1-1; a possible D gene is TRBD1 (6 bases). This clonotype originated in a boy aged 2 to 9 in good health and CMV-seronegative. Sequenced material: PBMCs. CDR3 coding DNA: TGCGCCAGCAGCCAAGACAGGGGCACTGAAGCTTTCTTT. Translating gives CASSQDRGTEAFF.